The 21 T cell receptor beta chains below all came from one sample that was sequenced in a study of shared clonotypes between healthy human individuals. Using immunoSEQ multiplex PCR, the repertoire was profiled, and TCRdb retains in-frame clones only, with some absent. The repertoire holds 2 million to 3 million clones, with 93% as singletons. Input material: naive CD4+ T cells from PBMCs. Noted subset: CD45RA+ positively selected. The receptors were sampled from a man younger than 35 in good health. Some clones in this sample may be carry-over from other donors' samples.

This chain joins TRBV28 and TRBJ1-4; D gene uncertain. This CDR3 comprises 12 residues. Trimming shortened V by 5 bases and J by 8 bases, and 9 bases separated the two germline ends. Germline V lookup: CDR1 MDHEN, CDR2 SYDVKM. The CDR3 sequence is CASSEEWEKLFF. The CDR3 nucleotides read TGTGCCAGCAGTGAGGAGTGGGAAAAACTGTTTTTT.

The rearrangement uses TRBV23-1 and TRBJ2-5; tentatively, D is TRBD2 (5 bases). TRBV23-1 is known as an ORF, though its function is uncertain. Trimming removed 6 bases at V and 7 bases at J, with 24 bases between. The CDR3 is made up of 16 amino acids. CDR3 sequence (DNA): TGCGCCAGCAGATACAAAGAGGTCCCTCTACGGGGGACCCAGTACTTC. Protein product: CASRYKEVPLRGTQYF.

Comments on this clone: Other DNA sequences within the sample encode an identical CDR3. The rearrangement uses TRBV28 and TRBJ1-4, with D hard to call. The germline V and J ends were trimmed by 8 bases and 7 bases, with 8 bases remaining between them. The CDR3 spans 11 residues. Germline V CDR1 and CDR2: MDHEN, SYDVKM. This CDR3 reads CASRSGEKLFF. Written as DNA, the CDR3 is TGTGCCAGCCGATCGGGTGAAAAACTGTTTTTT.

The rearrangement uses TRBV7-2 and TRBJ2-1; D is perhaps TRBD2 (5 bases). CDR3 size: 13 residues. The germline V gene has CDR1 SGHTA and CDR2 FQGNSA. Trimming stripped 5 bases from V and 4 bases from J, with 9 bases between. CDR3 amino acids: CASSQGRYNEQFF. CDR3 in DNA: TGTGCCAGCAGCCAAGGGAGATACAATGAGCAGTTCTTC. Full variable domain (remainder filled in from reference TRBV7-2 and TRBJ2-1): GAGVSQSPSNKVTEKGKDVELRCDPISGHTALYWYRQSLGQGLEFLIYFQGNSAPDKSGLPSDRFSAERTGGSVSTLTIQRTQQEDSAVYLCASSQGRYNEQFFGPGTRLTVL.

V is TRBV5-4 and J is TRBJ2-3; no firm D call. Per germline, CDR1 SGHNT and CDR2 YYREEE (reference sequence). Trimming shortened V by 4 bases and J by 3 bases, and 6 bases separated the two germline ends. The CDR3 is 12 amino acids. DNA for the CDR3: TGTGCCAGCAGCCCGAAAACAGATACGCAGTATTTT. Translated: CASSPKTDTQYF.

The chain couples TRBV19 to TRBJ2-7, with a tentative D call TRBD1 (6 bases). The germline CDR1 and CDR2 sequences are LNHDA and SQIVND (reference sequence). This CDR3 has 14 amino acids. With 0 bases removed from V and 2 bases from J, the gap between germline ends came to 8 bases. CDR3 region: CASSIETGPYEQYF. The CDR3 DNA reads as TGTGCCAGTAGTATAGAGACAGGTCCCTACGAGCAGTACTTC.

This chain links TRBV10-1 with TRBJ1-1; D gene uncertain. Germline CDR1 and CDR2: WNHNN and SYGVQD (reference sequence). Trimming took off 4 bases at V and 5 bases at J, with 11 bases between the two ends. The CDR3 covers 13 residues. CDR3 protein: CASSASRVTEAFF. Here the CDR3 DNA reads TGCGCCAGCAGTGCGAGTCGCGTGACTGAAGCTTTCTTT.

The chain employs TRBV27 and TRBJ2-1; 7 bases line up with TRBD1. Germline CDR1 MNHEY, CDR2 SMNVEV (reference sequence). The CDR3 totals 14 residues. The V segment lost 3 bases and the J segment 3 bases; nucleotides outside the gene matches: 2. DNA for the CDR3: TGTGCCAGCAGTTTCGGGACAGTCTACAATGAGCAGTTCTTC. This sequence encodes CASSFGTVYNEQFF.

V gene TRBV28 combines with J gene TRBJ2-7; 8 positions agree with TRBD1. V dropped 4 bases and J dropped 0; count of bases not matched to a gene: 8. Germline assignment: CDR1 MDHEN and CDR2 SYDVKM. CDR3 length equals 16 residues. CDR3 protein: CASSYTAGTGSYEQYF. In DNA form, the CDR3 reads TGTGCCAGCAGTTACACCGCCGGGACAGGCTCCTACGAGCAGTACTTC.

The CDR3 DNA is TGCGCCAGCAGCTACACTGGGGGGGTTAACACTGAAGCTTTCTTT. Translated, it gives CASSYTGGVNTEAFF. The gene calls are TRBV5-1 and TRBJ1-1; weak D call: TRBD1 (5 bases). Trimming took 3 bases from V and 2 from J, leaving 14 bases between them. Germline-derived CDR1 and CDR2 are SGHRS and YFSETQ. The CDR3 has 15 amino acids. Variable domain in full (rest from reference TRBV5-1 and TRBJ1-1): KAGVTQTPRYLIKTRGQQVTLSCSPISGHRSVSWYQQTPGQGLQFLFEYFSETQRNKGNFPGRFSGRQFSNSRSEMNVSTLELGDSALYLCASSYTGGVNTEAFFGQGTRLTVV.

V usage is TRBV4-2 and J usage is TRBJ2-3, with D tentatively TRBD2 (5 bases). V was trimmed by 4 bases and J by 6 bases, leaving 26 bases between them. This CDR3 is built from 18 residues. Germline CDR1 is LGHNA and CDR2 is YNFKEQ. The chain's CDR3 is CASSPPFRGRRMRDTQYF. As DNA, the CDR3 is TGTGCCAGCAGCCCCCCCTTCCGAGGTCGGAGGATGAGGGATACGCAGTATTTT.

The chain has TRBV30 and TRBJ2-5, with D uncertain. Looked up from germline, CDR1 is GTSNPN and CDR2 is SVGIG (reference sequence). The V gene lost 0 bases and the J gene lost 7 bases, with 12 bases spanning the gap. The CDR3 has 13 residues. CDR3 nucleotide sequence: TGTGCCTGGAGTGTAAGGGTGAAGGGGACCCAGTACTTC. Translation gives CAWSVRVKGTQYF.

V usage is TRBV5-6 and J usage is TRBJ2-1, with 8 bases matching TRBD1. V shed 3 bases, J shed 10 bases, and the junction held 0 bases outside the gene matches. Germline values: CDR1 SGHDT, CDR2 YYEEEE. The CDR3 loop spans 11 amino acids. The CDR3 protein is CASSWDREQFF. The DNA of the CDR3 is TGTGCCAGCAGCTGGGACAGGGAGCAGTTCTTC.

This chain links TRBV2 with TRBJ1-3, with a weak D call TRBD1 (6 bases). CDR1 SNHLY and CDR2 FYNNEI come from the germline V gene. With 7 bases removed from V and 4 bases from J, the gap between germline ends came to 11 bases. CDR3 length: 13 amino acids. CDR3 nucleotides: TGTGCCAGCATGCCGACAGGCGGAAACACCATATATTTT. Translation: CASMPTGGNTIYF.

This chain joins TRBV5-8 and TRBJ2-7; D uncertain. This CDR3 is 11 amino acids long. Germline V gives CDR1 SGHTS, CDR2 YDEGEE. V lost 2 bases to trimming and J lost 8 bases, with 8 bases between them. For the CDR3, the DNA is TGTGCCAGCAGCTTTTTGGGTCAGCAGTACTTC. Its protein is CASSFLGQQYF.

The CDR3 here is CASSSKGGEKLFF. Here the CDR3 DNA reads TGTGCCAGCAGCTCCAAAGGGGGTGAAAAACTGTTTTTT. The chain uses TRBV7-2 and TRBJ1-4; a possible D gene is TRBD1 (6 bases). Germline V CDR1 and CDR2: SGHTA, FQGNSA. The CDR3 loop spans 13 amino acids. Trimming pared 4 bases from V and 7 bases from J, leaving 10 bases between.

This chain uses TRBV6-6 with TRBJ1-5, with TRBD1 as a possible D gene (6 bases). The CDR3 consists of 12 residues. CDR1 is MNHNY, CDR2 SVGAGI, per germline (reference sequence). Trimming cost V 6 bases and J 7 bases, with 10 bases left between them. CDR3 DNA sequence: TGTGCCAGCAGATCAGGGGCACAGCCCCAGCATTTT. Protein: CASRSGAQPQHF.

Comments on this clone: Other DNA variants within this sample encode the same CDR3. CDR3 sequence reads: CASSLTGDTEAFF. The CDR3 DNA follows: TGTGCCAGCAGCTTGACAGGGGACACTGAAGCTTTCTTT. This sequence joins TRBV5-4 and TRBJ1-1, with 7 positions matching TRBD1. Germline V CDR1 and CDR2: SGHNT, YYREEE (reference sequence). The CDR3 totals 13 residues. Germline trimming cut 1 base from V and 3 bases from J; bases unmatched to any gene: 0.

V usage is TRBV6-1 and J usage is TRBJ2-1; D gene ambiguous. This CDR3 is 14 amino acids long. V gave up 6 bases and J gave up 2 bases, with 11 bases separating them. Germline V gives CDR1 MNHNS, CDR2 SASEGT. This chain's CDR3 is CASSYVVPYNEQFF. In DNA form, the CDR3 reads TGTGCCAGCAGCTACGTGGTGCCCTACAATGAGCAGTTCTTC.

The J gene is TRBJ2-3, the V gene TRBV5-1; 7 bases match TRBD1. CDR3 length equals 15 residues. CDR1 is SGHRS, CDR2 YFSETQ, per germline. V was clipped by 2 bases and J by 2 bases; unmatched bases: 5. The CDR3 here is CASSFGTVDTDTQYF. The CDR3 nucleotides read TGCGCCAGCAGCTTTGGGACAGTGGACACAGATACGCAGTATTTT.

The V and J genes are TRBV15 and TRBJ1-4; TRBD1 aligns across 7 bases. V lost 1 base, J lost 5 bases, and 4 bases stayed unmatched. The CDR3 loop spans 15 amino acids. Germline V gene lookup returns CDR1 LNHNV and CDR2 YYDKDF (reference sequence). As DNA, the CDR3 is TGTGCCACCAGCAGAGGACAGGGTAGGAATGAAAAACTGTTTTTT. Translation: CATSRGQGRNEKLFF. The variable domain in full, completed from reference TRBV15 and TRBJ1-4, reads DAMVIQNPRYQVTQFGKPVTLSCSQTLNHNVMYWYQQKSSQAPKLLFHYYDKDFNNEADTPDNFQSRRPNTSFCFLDIRSPGLGDTAMYLCATSRGQGRNEKLFFGSGTQLSVL.